A single sample gave rise to the 32 T cell receptor beta chains below, sequenced in a study of T cells after yellow fever vaccination. MiXCR was run by TCRdb on the 5' RACE reads, yielding one entry per CDR3 protein. The sample holds about 310,000 distinct CDR3 sequences, 3.6% seen once. The sample consisted of PBMCs, taken on the day of the yellow fever booster vaccination. These receptors were obtained from a man between 18 and 29 years old who received the YFV17D yellow fever vaccine.

There are many counts of this clonotype. The rearrangement joins TRBV4-1 to TRBJ1-1; no firm D call. The CDR3 extends over 14 amino acids. The ends were cut back, 3 bases at V and 5 bases at J, with 13 bases in the middle. CDR1 MGHRA and CDR2 YSYEKL come from the germline V gene. The CDR3 is CASSHMPGGTEAFF. CDR3 nucleotides: TGCGCCAGCAGCCATATGCCGGGAGGGACTGAAGCTTTCTTT.

The chain has TRBV19 and TRBJ2-7, with 7 bases aligning to TRBD1. Germline CDR1 reads LNHDA; CDR2 reads SQIVND (reference sequence). The CDR3 consists of 15 residues. Trimming took 5 bases from V and 0 from J; bases not matched to a gene: 7. The CDR3 is CASSPRDSSSYEQYF. The CDR3 DNA is TGTGCCAGTAGTCCCCGGGACAGTAGCTCCTACGAGCAGTACTTC.

This clonotype has a handful of counts. V is TRBV6-2 or TRBV6-3 and J is TRBJ2-7; D is perhaps TRBD1 (6 bases). CDR1 and CDR2 (germline): MNHEY, SVGEGT. The CDR3 totals 11 residues. V lost 3 bases to trimming and J lost 8 bases, with 8 bases between them. The CDR3 sequence: CASSYGTKQYV. The DNA of the CDR3 is TGTGCCAGCAGTTATGGGACAAAGCAGTACGTC.

Ten or more counts support this clonotype. V usage is TRBV6-6 and J usage is TRBJ1-2, with a tentative D call TRBD1 (5 bases). Germline V lookup: CDR1 MNHNY, CDR2 SVGAGI (reference sequence). With 6 bases removed from V and 0 bases from J, the gap between germline ends came to 11 bases. This CDR3 has 14 residues. CDR3 nucleotides: TGTGCCAGCAGCGCCGTAGGGGCTAACTATGGCTACACCTTC. Amino acids: CASSAVGANYGYTF.

In its sample, this clonotype was seen many times. This sequence joins TRBV12-3 or TRBV12-4 and TRBJ2-2; 9 bases align to TRBD2. V shed 6 bases, J shed 2 bases, and the junction held 4 bases outside the gene matches. The CDR3 has 15 amino acids. CDR3 loop: CASRSRGGNTGELFF. CDR3 nucleotides: TGTGCCAGCAGGTCGCGGGGGGGAAACACCGGGGAGCTGTTTTTT.

This chain links TRBV24-1 with TRBJ2-3, with 10 bases matching TRBD1. In germline, CDR1 is KGHDR, CDR2 SFDVKD. The CDR3 is 15 residues long. With V trimmed by 4 bases and J by 6 bases, 6 bases remained unmatched. The DNA of the CDR3 is TGTGCCACCAGTGACTTCGGGACAGGGGAGGATACGCAGTATTTT. Its translation: CATSDFGTGEDTQYF.

A note on this clonotype: With a much larger clone just one base away, this may be a read error. The chain joins TRBV5-1 to TRBJ2-3; 8 nucleotides line up with TRBD2. The germline V gene has CDR1 SGHRS and CDR2 YFSETQ. There are 16 residues in the CDR3. CDR3 bases: TGCGACAGCAGCTGGACCGGGGGGGGAGCCCCAGATACGCAGTATTTT. This encodes CDSSWTGGGAPDTQYF.

This clonotype showed up many times. This chain joins TRBV7-3 and TRBJ2-5, with D perhaps matching TRBD2 (5 bases). V lost 5 bases and J 0 bases, leaving 10 bases between the germline ends. Germline V gene data show CDR1 as SGHTA and CDR2 as FQGTGA. This CDR3 region has 14 residues. CDR3 DNA sequence: TGTGCCAGCAGCCCCTCGGGGTACCAAGAGACCCAGTACTTC. Its translation: CASSPSGYQETQYF.

The chain has TRBV6-6 and TRBJ2-7; TRBD2 agrees at 14 bases. The J segment lost 7 bases and the V segment lost 5 bases, leaving 4 bases of the junction unmatched. CDR1 is MNHNY, CDR2 SVGAGI, per germline (reference sequence). The CDR3 length is 14 residues. The CDR3 DNA follows: TGTGCCAGCAGTACCGGGACTAGCGGGGGAGAGCAGTACGTC. Translated: CASSTGTSGGEQYV.

This clonotype appeared a few times. The chain joins TRBV5-6 to TRBJ2-3; tentative D call: TRBD1 (5 bases). This CDR3 comprises 15 residues. The V end was cut by 0 bases, the J end by 5 bases, with 13 bases between. Germline V CDR1 and CDR2: SGHDT, YYEEEE. This CDR3 is CASSLVGHRKDTQYF. The CDR3 bases are TGTGCCAGCAGCTTGGTTGGACACAGAAAAGATACGCAGTATTTT. Supplemented by reference TRBV5-6 and TRBJ2-3, the full variable domain reads DAGVTQSPTHLIKTRGQQVTLRCSPKSGHDTVSWYQQALGQGPQFIFQYYEEEERQRGNFPDRFSGHQFPNYSSELNVNALLLGDSALYLCASSLVGHRKDTQYFGPGTRLTVL.

This clonotype was found many times. This sequence joins TRBV5-1 and TRBJ1-5; TRBD1 might be the D (5 bases). Deletions cut 5 bases from V and 3 bases from J, with 9 bases between. Germline V gene data show CDR1 as SGHRS and CDR2 as YFSETQ. The CDR3 is 13 residues long. CDR3 protein: CASSPGPNQPQHF. The CDR3 bases are TGCGCCAGCAGTCCAGGGCCCAATCAGCCCCAGCATTTT.

This clonotype was counted many times. The chain links TRBV28 to TRBJ2-3; perhaps TRBD2 as D (7 bases). Trimming removed 7 bases at V and 4 bases at J, with 18 bases between. The CDR3 length is 15 residues. CDR1 is MDHEN and CDR2 is SYDVKM in the germline V gene. The CDR3 spells CASNWGGSVPDTQYF. CDR3 sequence (DNA): TGTGCCAGCAACTGGGGGGGCTCGGTCCCAGATACGCAGTATTTT.

The rearrangement links TRBV20-1 to TRBJ1-4; possible D gene TRBD1, 6 bases. Germline loops: CDR1 DFQATT, CDR2 SNEGSKA (reference sequence). V dropped 3 bases and J dropped 7 bases, with 12 bases sitting between them. The CDR3 contains 13 residues. In nucleotides, the CDR3 is TGCAGTGCTAGGACAGGCCTGGGTGAAAAACTGTTTTTT. This gives the protein CSARTGLGEKLFF.

At least ten counts were recorded for this clonotype. The chain links TRBV11-2 to TRBJ2-7, with unresolved D. The CDR3 covers 15 residues. V lost 5 bases and J lost 0, with 14 bases in between. CDR1 is SGHAT, CDR2 FQNNGV, per germline. CDR3 coding DNA: TGTGCCAGCAGCCCCTCGGCAGTTAGCTCCTACGAGCAGTACGTC. Translation: CASSPSAVSSYEQYV.

This clonotype was counted between two and nine times. The chain is built from TRBV5-4 and TRBJ2-5; weak D call: TRBD2 (6 bases). The CDR3 consists of 15 residues. Germline assignment: CDR1 SGHNT and CDR2 YYREEE (reference sequence). Trimming removed 4 bases from V and 2 bases from J, with 15 bases in between. CDR3 DNA: TGTGCCAGCAGCAATCCCCGGGACTTTCAAGAGACCCAGTACTTC. Residues: CASSNPRDFQETQYF. Drawing the rest from reference TRBV5-4 and TRBJ2-5, the complete variable domain is ETGVTQSPTHLIKTRGQQVTLRCSSQSGHNTVSWYQQALGQGPQFIFQYYREEENGRGNFPPRFSGLQFPNYSSELNVNALELDDSALYLCASSNPRDFQETQYFGPGTRLLVL.

Many counts were recorded for this clonotype. The V gene is TRBV9, the J gene TRBJ2-1; D is possibly TRBD1 (5 bases). The CDR3 loop spans 15 amino acids. Deletions cut 4 bases from V and 6 bases from J, with 17 bases between. The germline CDR1 and CDR2 sequences are SGDLS and YYNGEE. DNA of the CDR3: TGTGCCAGCAGCCCGCCCCGGATGGGGCTCAATGAGCAGTTCTTC. Protein sequence: CASSPPRMGLNEQFF.

This clonotype was observed at least ten times. V usage is TRBV7-6 and J usage is TRBJ2-7; D is perhaps TRBD2 (6 bases). The CDR3 totals 14 residues. Germline values: CDR1 SGHVS, CDR2 FNYEAQ. The V and J ends lost 2 bases and 4 bases respectively, with 12 bases between them. CDR3 sequence: CASSLLEGSYEQYV. The CDR3 DNA is TGTGCCAGCAGCTTATTGGAGGGGTCGTACGAGCAGTACGTC.

Only a few counts were recorded for this clonotype. The CDR3: CSARAGEQPQHF. CDR3 nucleotides: TGCAGTGCTAGAGCAGGTGAACAGCCCCAGCATTTT. The J gene is TRBJ1-5, the V gene TRBV20-1; D not resolved. V lost 1 base, J lost 7 bases, and 8 bases lay in between. This CDR3 has 12 amino acids. Germline-derived CDR1 and CDR2 are DFQATT and SNEGSKA (reference sequence).

This clonotype appeared many times. V usage is TRBV5-1 and J usage is TRBJ2-7; D is possibly TRBD1 (6 bases). The V end lost 5 bases, the J end lost 0 bases, and 12 bases lay between the germline ends. The CDR3 spans 14 residues. Germline lookup yields CDR1 SGHRS and CDR2 YFSETQ. The CDR3 reads CASRGTTDSYEQYF. CDR3 sequence (DNA): TGCGCCAGCAGGGGGACAACGGACTCCTACGAGCAGTACTTC.

This clonotype was seen a handful of times. This chain links TRBV6-5 with TRBJ1-5; 7 bases are a match to TRBD1. V lost 6 bases, J lost 3 bases, and 5 bases stayed unmatched. Germline V CDR1 and CDR2: MNHEY, SVGAGI. This CDR3 has 14 amino acids. The CDR3 is CASRLTGDNQPQHF. The CDR3 nucleotides are TGTGCCAGCAGGCTAACAGGGGACAATCAGCCCCAGCATTTT.

V and J are TRBV20-1 and TRBJ1-1; D gene ambiguous. Trimming shortened V by 3 bases and J by 8 bases, and 7 bases separated the two germline ends. The germline CDR1 and CDR2 sequences are DFQATT and SNEGSKA (reference sequence). The CDR3 contains 10 residues. As DNA, the CDR3 is TGCAGTGCTAGTATGGACGAAGCTTTCTTT. It translates to CSASMDEAFF.

This clonotype was picked up a small number of times. The V call is TRBV5-1, the J call TRBJ2-7; D not certain. The germline CDR1 and CDR2 sequences are SGHRS and YFSETQ. Trimming removed 2 bases at V and 2 bases at J, with 5 bases between. There are 12 residues in the CDR3. In DNA, the CDR3 is TGCGCCAGCAGCTTAGACACCTACGAGCAGTACGTC. Translated: CASSLDTYEQYV.

The gene calls are TRBV18 and TRBJ2-6; maybe TRBD1 (6 bases). The CDR3 is 16 amino acids. From germline, CDR1 is KGHSH and CDR2 LQKENI. Trimming pared 6 bases from V and 4 bases from J, leaving 16 bases between. CDR3 in amino acids: CASSRNREPGANVLTF. Here the CDR3 DNA reads TGTGCCAGCTCCCGCAACAGGGAACCCGGGGCCAACGTCCTGACTTTC.

This clonotype was seen a handful of times. The chain recombines TRBV12-3 or TRBV12-4 with TRBJ1-1; D might be TRBD1 (5 bases). This CDR3 is built from 13 residues. The germline V and J ends were trimmed by 3 bases and 5 bases, with 10 bases remaining between them. CDR3 nucleotides: TGTGCCAGCAGTTTCCATGGGGGAACTGAAGCTTTCTTT. It translates to CASSFHGGTEAFF.

The gene calls are TRBV7-2 and TRBJ2-3; 10 nucleotides agree with TRBD2. Germline CDR1 reads SGHTA; CDR2 reads FQGNSA. Unmatched junction bases numbered 4, after V lost 5 bases and J lost 2 bases. The CDR3 consists of 15 residues. In nucleotides, the CDR3 is TGTGCCAGCAGCATAACTAGCGGGATCACAGATACGCAGTATTTT. Its translation is CASSITSGITDTQYF.

This clonotype was recorded at least ten times. Sequence at one end of the junction differs from germline and may be a read error. The genes are TRBV7-2 and TRBJ1-4; D is uncertain. Germline CDR1 and CDR2: SGHTA and FQGNSA. The CDR3 contains 14 residues. Here the CDR3 DNA reads TGCGCCAGCAGCTCGGGTGGGACTAATGAAAAACTGTTTTTT. Translation gives CASSSGGTNEKLFF.

The CDR3 nucleotides are TGCAGCGCCGAGAGCGGGGGGAGGCGCACAGATACGCAGTATTTT. It translates to CSAESGGRRTDTQYF. The V gene is TRBV29-1, the J gene TRBJ2-3; 9 bases map to TRBD2. Losses at the gene ends were 7 bases for V and 1 base for J; bases not matched to a gene: 9. Germline lookup yields CDR1 SQVTM and CDR2 ANQGSEA. This CDR3 contains 15 residues.

The rearrangement uses TRBV27 and TRBJ1-2; 11 bases fit TRBD1. The CDR3 spans 16 residues. Germline trimming cut 0 bases from V and 5 bases from J; bases unmatched to any gene: 5. Looked up from germline, CDR1 is MNHEY and CDR2 is SMNVEV (reference sequence). CDR3 DNA: TGTGCCAGCAGTTTATCCGGGACAGGGGGAGAATATGGCTACACCTTC. It yields the protein CASSLSGTGGEYGYTF.

This clonotype showed up just a few times. V is TRBV11-2 and J is TRBJ2-2, with 7 bases fitting TRBD1. The trim removed 4 bases at V and 2 bases at J, leaving 4 bases unmatched. Germline CDR1 is SGHAT and CDR2 is FQNNGV. This CDR3 has 15 residues. CDR3: CASSYWDSNTGELFF. In DNA form, the CDR3 reads TGTGCCAGCAGCTATTGGGACAGTAACACCGGGGAGCTGTTTTTT.

This clonotype was seen at least ten times. The J gene is TRBJ1-5, the V gene TRBV15; D gene ambiguous. CDR1 LNHNV and CDR2 YYDKDF come from the germline V gene (reference sequence). V lost 0 bases and J lost 3, with 9 bases in between. The CDR3 spans 15 residues. DNA for the CDR3: TGTGCCACCAGCAGAGATCGTGGAGTCAATCAGCCCCAGCATTTT. Protein: CATSRDRGVNQPQHF.

V gene TRBV3-1 combines with J gene TRBJ1-2, with D possibly being TRBD1 (5 bases). V was clipped by 1 base and J by 2 bases, with 11 bases between them. The CDR3 totals 15 residues. Germline-derived CDR1 and CDR2 are LGHDT and YNNKEL (reference sequence). In nucleotides, the CDR3 is TGTGCCAGCAGCCAAGTGTCAGGGCCAAACTATGGCTACACCTTC. As protein: CASSQVSGPNYGYTF.

This clonotype has ten or more counts. Sequence at one end of the junction differs from germline and may be a read error. The chain couples TRBV7-7 to TRBJ2-1; D tentatively reads TRBD1 or TRBD2 (6 bases each). This CDR3 has 16 amino acids. Germline lookup yields CDR1 SSHAT and CDR2 FNYEAQ (reference sequence). Here the CDR3 DNA reads TGTGCTAGCAGCCCTGTGGGGGGCCGGGCGGGCAATGAGCAGTTCTTC. Encoded protein: CASSPVGGRAGNEQFF.